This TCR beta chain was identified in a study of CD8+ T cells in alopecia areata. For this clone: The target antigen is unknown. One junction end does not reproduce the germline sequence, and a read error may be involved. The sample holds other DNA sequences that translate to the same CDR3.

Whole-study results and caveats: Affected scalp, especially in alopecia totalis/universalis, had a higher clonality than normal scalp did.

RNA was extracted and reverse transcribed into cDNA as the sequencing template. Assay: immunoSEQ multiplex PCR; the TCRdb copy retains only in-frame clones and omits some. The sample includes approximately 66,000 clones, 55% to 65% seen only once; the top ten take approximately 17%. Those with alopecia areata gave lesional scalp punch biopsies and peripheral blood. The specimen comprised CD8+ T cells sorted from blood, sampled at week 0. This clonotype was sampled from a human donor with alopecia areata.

Here the CDR3 reads CASSQETLDARINEKLFF. The CDR3 DNA follows: TGCGCCAGCAGCCAAGAAACACTAGACGCTAGAATTAATGAAAAACTGTTTTTT. The chain uses TRBV5-8 and TRBJ1-4; D not certain. The CDR3 sequence is 18 residues long. The germline V gene encodes CDR1 SGHTS and CDR2 YDEGEE.